This passage covers 3 T cell receptor beta chains from one sample sequenced in a study of T cells in Graves' hyperthyroidism and ophthalmopathy. Amplification of TCR beta CDR3 regions used RNA as the template. HTBI primers were used for first-round RT-PCR of the TCR CDR3. From the multiplex PCR reads, TCRdb called clonotypes with MiXCR, one entry per CDR3 protein. The data contain 500,000 to 600,000 distinct CDR3 sequences, around 15% of them seen just once; the ten biggest clones take up about 17%. The sequenced sample consisted of blood. These receptor sequences come from a woman aged 18-29 years with Graves' hyperthyroidism.

V gene TRBV29-1 combines with J gene TRBJ2-7; 7 nucleotides match TRBD1. The germline V gene has CDR1 SQVTM and CDR2 ANQGSEA. This CDR3 region has 12 residues. Losses at the gene ends were 7 bases for V and 5 bases for J; bases not matched to a gene: 8. DNA of the CDR3: TGCAGCGCCTTAACGACAGGGCACGAGCAGTACTTC. Translation gives CSALTTGHEQYF.

This clonotype has ten or more counts. V is TRBV3-1 and J is TRBJ2-1; 10 nucleotides line up with TRBD2. From germline, CDR1 is LGHDT and CDR2 YNNKEL (reference sequence). Germline trimming cut 2 bases from V and 0 bases from J; bases unmatched to any gene: 4. CDR3 length: 17 residues. The CDR3 loop is CASSQWPSGSSYNEQFF. The CDR3 DNA follows: TGTGCCAGCAGCCAATGGCCTAGCGGGAGCTCCTACAATGAGCAGTTCTTC.

This clonotype was counted between two and nine times. The CDR3 does not close with the conserved phenylalanine or tryptophan, likely indicating a read error. The genes are TRBV20-1 and TRBJ2-7; 9 positions match TRBD2. Unmatched junction bases numbered 4, after V lost 3 bases and J lost 4 bases. The germline V gene has CDR1 DFQATT and CDR2 SNEGSKA (reference sequence). CDR3 length: 13 amino acids. DNA for the CDR3: TGCAGTGCTAGTCTAGCGGGACAATACGAGCAGTACTCC. It specifies CSASLAGQYEQYS.